This TCR beta chain derives from a study of metastatic and nonmetastatic thyroid tumors. TCRdb recomputed clones from the PCR reads via MiXCR. Here the sample spans some 20,000 clones, about 30% being singletons. Remarks on this clone: Its antigen is undetermined.

All patients reached thyroid surgery having received no treatment beforehand. Looked up from germline, CDR1 is SGHNT and CDR2 is YENEEA. Trimming took 1 base from V and 5 from J; bases not matched to a gene: 2. This CDR3 contains 16 residues. Points from the study as a whole: As reported, TCR beta diversity in blood and tumor was significantly higher in malignant thyroid tumors than in benign nodules.

The sequencing input was blood. The sequence derives from a female donor with papillary thyroid cancer or a benign thyroid nodule (not recorded which). Some clones in this sample may be carry-over from other donors' samples. This rearrangement joins TRBV11-3 to TRBJ2-2, with 12 bases fitting TRBD2. The CDR3 DNA sequence: TGTGCCAGCAGCTTAGTTGGGACTAGCGGGACCGGGGAGCTGTTTTTT. It yields the protein CASSLVGTSGTGELFF. The variable domain in full, with the rest retrieved from reference TRBV11-3 and TRBJ2-2, is EAGVVQSPRYKIIEKKQPVAFWCNPISGHNTLYWYLQNLGQGPELLIRYENEEAVDDSQLPKDRFSAERLKGVDSTLKIQPAELGDSAVYLCASSLVGTSGTGELFFGEGSRLTVL.